A single T cell receptor beta chain is shown here with its context. What this receptor recognizes is not known. Possible read error: a much larger clone is one base away. CDR1 and CDR2 were assigned from the germline V gene (reference sequence) as SGHNT and YYREEE. Measured from the cysteine to the phenylalanine, the CDR3 is 14 residues long. The entry retains the CDR3 DNA only, 42 bases that are in frame from base 1. At the junction V is shortened by 4 bases and J by 3 bases; bases outside the gene matches: 4. The method behind the library was the immunoSEQ multiplex PCR assay. A mixture of 60 forward primers for TCR Vbeta segments and 13 reverse primers for TCR Jbeta segments was used in the multiplex PCR. The CDR3 region of rearranged TCR beta genes was amplified from genomic DNA with a multiplex PCR assay. On the Illumina HiSeq System, the amplified TCR beta libraries were sequenced as 87-base-pair reads. As for the original processing: Across the roughly 670 repertoires, a later analysis counted tens of millions of unique TCR beta chains, around 11 million of which were shared by at least two donors. Raw reads were error-corrected and collapsed into unique sequences with a nearest-neighbor algorithm that merged closely related sequences to remove PCR and sequencing errors. V, D and J gene segments were assigned by aligning CDR3 sequences to IMGT reference sequences. For a sequence to be retained, a match of at least six nucleotides was required to both a V gene segment and a J gene segment. Rearrangements were classified as productive when the CDR3 lacked stop codons and remained in frame with V and J, and all other rearrangements were classified as non-productive. Following IMGT convention, CDR3 was defined as the stretch from the second conserved V-encoded cysteine up to the conserved J-encoded phenylalanine. The earlier analysis of about 640 of the donors excluded any sequence lacking an unambiguous match to a single V gene segment. An earlier analysis of some 500 of the donors classified V segments as functional when productive rearrangements were above 56.7% and as segregating when the standard deviation between donors was above 5%. To diagnose cytomegalovirus status from the catalog of TCR beta chain sequences, a statistical classification framework was built. In a later analysis, V and J genes were assigned by comparing TCR nucleotide sequences against IMGT/GENE-DB human TR gene sequences. A later analysis assigned CDR3 sequences and most-parsimonious VDJ recombination scenarios with the TCRdist pipeline. In a later analysis, each TCR beta chain was defined by its CDR3 amino acid sequence together with its V-gene family, and reads lacking a unique V-gene family were excluded. A later analysis removed roughly 590 highly shared, low-generation-probability nucleotide sequences to deal with suspected cross-contamination and a sequencing artifact. In a later analysis, a clonal expansion index for each public chain was calculated from normalized within-repertoire ranks of inferred template counts. In a later analysis, generation probabilities were computed using a VDJ recombination model fitted to out-of-frame rearrangements, and the results were checked against IGoR. Hypergeometric tests were used in a later analysis to score TCR-TCR, TCR-HLA and TCR-CMV co-occurrence, with a repertoire-size bias correction applied to the TCR pairs. A later analysis estimated false discovery rates by permuting HLA or CMV assignments 20 times. In a later analysis, co-occurring TCRs were grouped using DBSCAN, and TCRdist sequence similarity was added for clustering within HLA-allele-positive subsets. Co-occurrence clustering excluded repertoires with fewer than 30,000 or more than 120,000 public chains, plus five with anomalous nucleotide sharing. This is the immuneACCESS table as TCRdb keeps it, with only in-frame sequences that have V and J called. A part of the clones is gone; compared with another copy, unresolved V genes explain less than half, and the rest is unexplained. The V and J calls and the clone size are those of that table, but D and trimming were determined from the DNA. The sample profile shows roughly 130,000 clones; approximately 80% of them were found once. Of the sample, 5.5% to 7% falls within the top ten clones.

The cohort consisted of approximately 690 healthy bone marrow donors. All cohort members were sampled while nominally healthy, although unrecorded immune exposures were likely present. The donor was CMV seropositive and was included in the group of 250 to 350 seropositive cohort members. A peripheral blood sample was collected from each donor, and TCR beta sequencing was performed on peripheral blood mononuclear cells. Genomic DNA was extracted from the blood cell samples with the Qiagen DNeasy Blood Extraction Kit. This specimen comes from a study of cytomegalovirus exposure and HLA in healthy donors (dated by TCRdb to about 2017). In terms of the full investigation: According to an earlier analysis of several hundred of the donors, roughly 180 million T cells yielded roughly 110 million unique TCR beta sequences and roughly 280 Gb of sequence data. An early release that covered 500 to 800 HLA-typed donors contained about 300 gigabases of sequencing data and tens of millions of unique TCR sequences. The genetic ancestry cluster associated with self-reported Caucasian donors included over 80% of the roughly 360 genotyped donors. The study was designed to test whether signatures of past pathogen exposure could be identified by cataloging public T cell receptors. The T cell repertoires of around 670 subjects were profiled by immunosequencing and related to cytomegalovirus serostatus. Besides the first cohort of 550 to 750 subjects, a separate validation cohort made up of 120 different subjects was used. The study combined high-throughput TCR immunosequencing, statistical association of individual TCRs with disease status, and machine learning to predict cytomegalovirus infection status. To study patterns of TCR occurrence, a later analysis re-analyzed previously published TCR beta repertoires from around 670 donors and added high-resolution HLA genotyping. Rather than using new phenotypic data, the later analysis identified candidate immune exposures from TCR beta sequences and from how often those sequences occurred across donors. An earlier analysis of 587 of the donors used high-throughput TCR beta sequencing to judge whether each TCR beta V gene segment behaved as functional or pseudogenic. Donor age, sex, ethnicity and CMV serostatus were collected together with the repertoire data. A later genetic analysis took genome-wide SNP genotypes for 398 of the 666 donors and used that subset as a discovery cohort. All discovery cohort repertoires had been generated on a single sequencing platform. Both class I and class II loci were covered by HLA typing, at four-digit resolution. The number of donors typed differed by locus, with roughly 620-630 for A, B, C, DRB1 and DQB1, around 500 for DQA1, 600 to 610 for DPA1, and roughly 450 for DPB1. About five DR-DQ haplotypes were treated as single units for association and clustering because of strong linkage in the cohort. Among about 360 genotyped donors of the cohort, an average of 235,054 unique TCR beta nucleotide sequences were sequenced per donor, roughly a sixth of them non-productive. Broad study findings and their caveats: In a later analysis, TCR association rates were found to vary across HLA loci, with the most associated TCRs seen for DRB1 alleles and the fewest for HLA-C alleles. In a later analysis, most CMV-associated TCR beta chains were found to appear HLA-restricted, with HLA associations seemingly driven largely by CMV exposure. Because the 87-base-pair reads could not distinguish some IMGT-functional V segments, including TRBV6-2 and TRBV6-3, those segments were excluded. Compared with equally common non-associated chains, HLA-associated TCR beta chains in a later analysis were more clonally expanded and had lower generation probabilities. When HLA alleles, especially DR and DQ, strongly co-occurred, attributing TCR associations to individual alleles was difficult. In an earlier analysis of 587 of the donors, most TCR beta V segments were observed in productive rearrangements about 87% or about 30% of the time, broadly matching IMGT annotations. A further reported finding was that TCR beta sequences accurately predicted the HLA-A and HLA-B alleles for most subjects in the first cohort. Roughly uniform sequencing depth across donors was assumed in presence/absence analyses, although this assumption may not hold. In a later genetic analysis, a missense DCLRE1C variant was associated with V-gene and J-gene trimming of TCR beta chains, and the association was replicated in an independent cohort. In this cohort, only TCR beta chains were sequenced, and detectable features were limited by the absence of alpha or paired-chain data. The classifier was reported to diagnose cytomegalovirus status with high specificity and sensitivity in both the original and validation cohorts. The earlier analysis of about 600 of the donors excluded over 15 rarely observed V segments, including chromosome 9 orphons, because counts were too low. Immune exposure information for the cohort was limited to CMV serostatus. In vitro tests confirmed that three of the cytomegalovirus-associated TCR beta chains recognize cytomegalovirus antigens. The authors suggested that the approach could potentially be extended to other disease states and immunological phenotypes. Most TCR sequences were observed very rarely across donors, whereas some public TCRs were present in many individuals. The sequencing pipeline was judged likely to have produced a cluster of highly shared sequence variants as a technical artifact. The study gave a list of 150 to 200 TCR beta chains associated with cytomegalovirus. According to a later analysis, parvovirus B19, influenza, CMV and Epstein-Barr virus appeared linked to several top co-occurrence clusters. Compared with the approximately 720-donor mean, donors in an Asian-associated ancestry cluster had fewer N-insertions in productive TCRs, according to a later genetic analysis. Because some donors lacked HLA typing at each locus, the association tests relied only on the typed subset. In a later analysis, 15,000 to 20,000 TCR beta sequences were associated with specific HLA alleles at a false discovery rate of 0.05. Linkage disequilibrium might explain the correlated functional status among segregating V segments, but an unknown experimental factor could not be ruled out.

The TCR sequence derives from a woman aged 40 to 50 in good health and CMV-seropositive. This chain is built from TRBV5-4 and TRBJ1-1; 9 of the junction bases match TRBD1. The specimen was PBMCs. The bases read TGTGCCAGCAGCGTCGGACAGGGGTACACTGAAGCTTTCTTT. This is translated as CASSVGQGYTEAFF.